This TCR beta chain was recovered during a study of cytomegalovirus exposure and HLA in healthy donors. Study at large: An earlier analysis found around 100 million unique TCR beta sequences from around 180 million T cells. The study, taken as a whole, reports: Through in vitro validation, three CMV-associated chains were shown to be specific for CMV antigens. Analyzed later, association rates of TCRs varied across HLA loci, with DRB1 most and HLA-C fewest. TCR beta sequences reportedly predicted most subjects' HLA-A and HLA-B alleles accurately.

CDR1 is SNHLY, CDR2 FYNNEI, per germline. This CDR3 comprises 15 residues. V lost 6 bases and J lost 3, with 18 bases in between. Primers included in the PCR were 60 Vbeta and 13 Jbeta primers. The data were produced by immunoSEQ multiplex PCR, yet TCRdb's version contains in-frame clones alone and is incomplete. The top ten clones hold 5.9% of a sample with 80,000 to 95,000 clones, around 78% of them seen once. Worth noting for this clone: Antigen specificity is unknown.

Sequenced: PBMCs. V gene TRBV2 combines with J gene TRBJ2-7; TRBD2 is a possible D gene (6 bases). The TCR was taken from a man aged 18 to 29 in good health and CMV-seropositive. DNA for the CDR3: TGTGCCAGCAGCGCCGACGGGAGCGTAAGCTACGAGCAGTACTTC. Protein sequence: CASSADGSVSYEQYF.